The 15 T cell receptor beta chains given below trace back to one sample, sequenced in a study of beta chain features in type 1 diabetes. Expressed TCRB transcripts were sequenced because the isolated RNA had all been reverse transcribed beforehand. Only in-frame clones appear in the TCRdb table, and some are missing; sequencing was by immunoSEQ multiplex PCR. The profile shows more than 300,000 clones, roughly 8% of them singletons. The material sequenced was central memory CD4+ T cells from blood. The receptor source for this set is a woman aged 18-29 years in good health.

The chain couples TRBV9 to TRBJ2-2; D is ambiguous. With 0 bases removed from V and 10 bases from J, the gap between germline ends came to 10 bases. This CDR3 is built from 13 residues. CDR1 SGDLS and CDR2 YYNGEE come from the germline V gene. For the CDR3, the DNA is TGTGCCAGCAGCGTAGCGGCTTCAGAGGAGCTGTTTTTT. It encodes CASSVAASEELFF.

The chain joins TRBV20-1 to TRBJ2-7; weak D call: TRBD2 (6 bases). V lost 3 bases and J lost 3, with 6 bases in between. Looked up from germline, CDR1 is DFQATT and CDR2 is SNEGSKA (reference sequence). The CDR3 has 11 amino acids. The CDR3 here is CSASGSYEQYF. For the CDR3, the DNA is TGCAGTGCTAGCGGGAGCTACGAGCAGTACTTC.

The genes are TRBV28 and TRBJ1-4, with D unclear. The CDR3 runs to 15 residues. The V end was cut by 8 bases, the J end by 5 bases, with 18 bases between. Germline assignment: CDR1 MDHEN and CDR2 SYDVKM. CDR3 nucleotide sequence: TGTGCCAGCGGGCTTGGTAACGCCGTCAATGAAAAACTGTTTTTT. Encoded protein: CASGLGNAVNEKLFF.

The rearrangement uses TRBV14 and TRBJ2-3; D ambiguous. Germline loops: CDR1 SGHDN, CDR2 FVKESK. The CDR3 runs 13 residues. Trimming removed 4 bases at V and 0 bases at J, with 5 bases between. CDR3 coding DNA: TGTGCCAGCAGCCGGTTTAGCACAGATACGCAGTATTTT. Protein sequence: CASSRFSTDTQYF. Full variable domain (missing parts from reference TRBV14 and TRBJ2-3): EAGVTQFPSHSVIEKGQTVTLRCDPISGHDNLYWYRRVMGKEIKFLLHFVKESKQDESGMPNNRFLAERTGGTYSTLKVQPAELEDSGVYFCASSRFSTDTQYFGPGTRLTVL.

This clone has just a few counts. This rearrangement joins TRBV19 to TRBJ2-6, with a weak D call TRBD2 (5 bases). Germline V lookup: CDR1 LNHDA, CDR2 SQIVND (reference sequence). This CDR3 spans 16 amino acids. Trimming shortened V by 5 bases and J by 0 bases, and 11 bases separated the two germline ends. CDR3 coding DNA: TGTGCCAGTAGTTCTCGGACTGTCTCTGGGGCCAACGTCCTGACTTTC. Translating gives CASSSRTVSGANVLTF. Looking up the rest from reference TRBV19 and TRBJ2-6 gives the full variable domain: DGGITQSPKYLFRKEGQNVTLSCEQNLNHDAMYWYRQDPGQGLRLIYYSQIVNDFQKGDIAEGYSVSREKKESFPLTVTSAQKNPTAFYLCASSSRTVSGANVLTFGAGSRLTVL.

This clone was detected only a few times. In the same sample, other DNA sequences code for this CDR3. This chain links TRBV28 with TRBJ2-7, with D perhaps TRBD1 or TRBD2 (7 bases each). CDR1 is MDHEN and CDR2 is SYDVKM in the germline V gene. The CDR3 has 15 amino acids. Trimming cost V 2 bases and J 2 bases, with 13 bases left between them. The CDR3 protein is CASSLMQGGTYEQYF. The CDR3 nucleotides are TGTGCCAGCAGTTTAATGCAGGGGGGGACCTACGAGCAGTACTTC.

In regard to this clone: A read error is likely here: a far larger clone is one base away. The CDR3 nucleotides are TGTGCCTGCAGTGTCCAGGGGTTAAGCTCTGGGGCCAACGTCCTGACTTTC. Protein product: CACSVQGLSSGANVLTF. The chain couples TRBV6-1 to TRBJ2-6; perhaps TRBD1 as D (6 bases). The CDR3 length is 17 residues. The germline V gene encodes CDR1 MNHNS and CDR2 SASEGT.

This clone was picked up a small number of times. At the DNA level, this CDR3 is encoded by other sequences in the same sample as well. J is TRBJ1-1 and V is TRBV29-1, with D uncertain. The CDR3 sequence is 11 residues long. With 4 bases removed from V and 0 bases from J, the gap between germline ends came to 3 bases. In germline, CDR1 is SQVTM, CDR2 ANQGSEA. CDR3 amino acids: CSVGVNTEAFF. In DNA form, the CDR3 reads TGCAGCGTTGGAGTGAACACTGAAGCTTTCTTT.

This clone has more than one count but fewer than ten. The chain combines TRBV4-1 with TRBJ2-5, with D possibly TRBD2 on 6 matching bases. Trimming took 4 bases from V and 1 from J, leaving 16 bases between them. Per the germline V gene, CDR1 is MGHRA and CDR2 is YSYEKL. The CDR3 sequence is 16 residues long. The DNA of the CDR3 is TGCGCCAGCAGCCTCGGGGTAGCGGTATCCCAAGAGACCCAGTACTTC. Translated, it gives CASSLGVAVSQETQYF.

The chain combines TRBV7-2 with TRBJ1-1; maybe TRBD1 (5 bases). The CDR3 spans 14 residues. Trimming shortened V by 1 base and J by 7 bases, and 13 bases separated the two germline ends. The germline V gene has CDR1 SGHTA and CDR2 FQGNSA. Written as DNA, the CDR3 is TGTGCCAGCAGCTTAGGTTTCACTAGGGGTGAAGCTTTCTTT. This codes for CASSLGFTRGEAFF.

This clone appeared many times. The chain links TRBV19 to TRBJ2-3, with unresolved D. The CDR3 sequence is 15 residues long. V shed 6 bases and J shed 8 bases, with 21 bases lying between them. Germline V gene sequence: CDR1 LNHDA, CDR2 SQIVND (reference sequence). The CDR3 sequence is CASRSRPESYATQYF. The DNA of the CDR3 is TGTGCCAGTAGGAGCAGGCCAGAATCGTACGCTACGCAGTATTTT.

This clone was counted a few times. This chain links TRBV9 with TRBJ2-5; the match to TRBD1 covers 8 bases. The CDR3 has 14 residues. With 4 bases clipped from V and 2 bases from J, the junction kept 4 bases outside the gene matches. Germline CDR1 is SGDLS and CDR2 is YYNGEE. The CDR3 region has the DNA TGTGCCAGCAGCCCCGGGACAGGTCAAGAGACCCAGTACTTC. Its translation is CASSPGTGQETQYF.

This clone has a count of ten or more. The V gene is TRBV4-3, the J gene TRBJ1-2; D is unresolved. Germline assignment: CDR1 LGHNA and CDR2 YSLEER. There are 15 residues in the CDR3. V gave up 5 bases and J gave up 4 bases, with 17 bases separating them. CDR3 bases: TGCGCCAGCAGCGCAAAGTTGAGGAACGTCTATGGCTACACCTTC. This sequence encodes CASSAKLRNVYGYTF.

This clone has a handful of counts. The chain links TRBV6-5 to TRBJ2-7; 11 bases align to TRBD1. V was pared by 6 bases and J by 4 bases, with 8 bases of the junction left unmatched. Per the germline V gene, CDR1 is MNHEY and CDR2 is SVGAGI. CDR3 length: 15 residues. The CDR3 nucleotides read TGTGCCAGCAGAGTCGGACAGGGGGCAACATACGAGCAGTACTTC. This sequence encodes CASRVGQGATYEQYF.

This clone has more than one count but fewer than ten. The chain recombines TRBV5-6 with TRBJ2-7; no reliable D call. CDR3 size: 12 residues. Germline CDR1 is SGHDT and CDR2 is YYEEEE. V lost 2 bases and J 3 bases, leaving 6 bases between the germline ends. This CDR3 reads CASSFNFYEQYF. The CDR3 region has the DNA TGTGCCAGCAGCTTTAATTTCTACGAGCAGTACTTC.